This T cell receptor beta chain was obtained from a study of T cell changes during pregnancy in multiple sclerosis. The table came from immunoSEQ multiplex PCR; TCRdb's copy has only in-frame clones and leaves some out. The sample yields some 90,000 clones, more than 90% seen once. The ends lost 0 bases at V and 1 base at J; junction bases unmatched: 2. This CDR3 has 15 amino acids. Germline V gene data show CDR1 as MNHEY and CDR2 as SVGAGI. In this sample, this clone turned up many times. The rearrangement uses TRBV6-5 and TRBJ1-1, with 7 bases matching TRBD1. The TCR comes from a female donor with multiple sclerosis, enrolled in a pregnancy study. The starting material was peripheral blood, obtained in the first trimester of pregnancy. CDR3 in amino acids: CASSYSTGRNTEAFF. The CDR3 nucleotides are TGTGCCAGCAGTTACTCGACAGGGCGGAACACTGAAGCTTTCTTT.